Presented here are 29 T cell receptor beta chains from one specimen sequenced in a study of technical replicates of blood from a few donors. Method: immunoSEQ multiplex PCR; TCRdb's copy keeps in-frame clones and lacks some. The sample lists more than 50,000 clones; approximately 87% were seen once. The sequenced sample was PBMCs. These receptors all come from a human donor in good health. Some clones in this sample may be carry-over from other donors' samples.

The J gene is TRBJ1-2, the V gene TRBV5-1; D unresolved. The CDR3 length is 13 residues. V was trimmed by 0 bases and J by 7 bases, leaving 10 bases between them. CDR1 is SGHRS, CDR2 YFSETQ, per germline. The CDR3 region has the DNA TGCGCCAGCAGCTTGGCAGGCCGAAGTGGCTACACCTTC. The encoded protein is CASSLAGRSGYTF.

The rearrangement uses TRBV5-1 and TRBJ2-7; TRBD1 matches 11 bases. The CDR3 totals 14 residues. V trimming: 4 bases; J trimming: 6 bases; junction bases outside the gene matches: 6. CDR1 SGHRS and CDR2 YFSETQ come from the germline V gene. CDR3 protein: CASSARDRGGEQYF. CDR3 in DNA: TGCGCCAGCAGCGCCCGGGACAGGGGGGGCGAGCAGTACTTC.

The CDR3 loop is CASSSMAGLDEKLFF. The CDR3 DNA is TGTGCCAGCAGCTCCATGGCGGGTTTGGATGAAAAACTGTTTTTT. The chain has TRBV5-6 and TRBJ1-4, with no clear D. Trimming took off 3 bases at V and 6 bases at J, with 15 bases between the two ends. Germline V gene sequence: CDR1 SGHDT, CDR2 YYEEEE. The CDR3 is made up of 15 amino acids.

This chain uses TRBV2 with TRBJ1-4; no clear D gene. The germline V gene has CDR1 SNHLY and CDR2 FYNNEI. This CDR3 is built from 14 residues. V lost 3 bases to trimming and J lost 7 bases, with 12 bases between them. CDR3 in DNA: TGTGCCAGCAGTGATTGGTTCACGGGTGAAAAACTGTTTTTT. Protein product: CASSDWFTGEKLFF.

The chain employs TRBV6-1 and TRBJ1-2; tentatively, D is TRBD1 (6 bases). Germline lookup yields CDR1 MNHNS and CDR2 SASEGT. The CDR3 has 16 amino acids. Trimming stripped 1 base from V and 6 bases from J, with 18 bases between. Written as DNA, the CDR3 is TGTGCCAGCAGTGAAGAGGGGGGGGTAGGGTTGAATGGCTACACCTTC. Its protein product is CASSEEGGVGLNGYTF.

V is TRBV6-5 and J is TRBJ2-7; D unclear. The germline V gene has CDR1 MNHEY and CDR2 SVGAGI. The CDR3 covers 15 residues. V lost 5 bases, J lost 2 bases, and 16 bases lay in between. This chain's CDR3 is CASSPLTDRTYEQYF. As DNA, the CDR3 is TGTGCCAGCAGTCCGCTGACTGACCGAACCTACGAGCAGTACTTC.

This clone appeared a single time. CDR3 in amino acids: CASRTSRFLSTGELFF. In DNA form, the CDR3 reads TGTGCCAGTAGAACTTCGCGTTTCTTATCCACCGGGGAGCTGTTTTTT. The chain employs TRBV19 and TRBJ2-2; D is ambiguous. Trimming shortened V by 6 bases and J by 4 bases, and 18 bases separated the two germline ends. Germline CDR1 LNHDA, CDR2 SQIVND (reference sequence). This CDR3 spans 16 amino acids.

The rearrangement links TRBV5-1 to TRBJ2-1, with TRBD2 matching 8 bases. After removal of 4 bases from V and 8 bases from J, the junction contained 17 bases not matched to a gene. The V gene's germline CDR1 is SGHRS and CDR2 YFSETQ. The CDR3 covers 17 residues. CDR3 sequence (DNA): TGCGCCAGCAGCATAACCGGGACTAGAGGTGTAGCGTATGAGCAGTTCTTC. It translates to CASSITGTRGVAYEQFF.

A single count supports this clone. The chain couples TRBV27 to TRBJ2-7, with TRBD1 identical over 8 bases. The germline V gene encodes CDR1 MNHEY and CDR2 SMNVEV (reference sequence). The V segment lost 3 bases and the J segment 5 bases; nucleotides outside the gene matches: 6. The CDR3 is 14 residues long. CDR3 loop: CASSFQRQGHEQYF. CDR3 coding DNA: TGTGCCAGCAGTTTCCAAAGACAGGGGCACGAGCAGTACTTC.

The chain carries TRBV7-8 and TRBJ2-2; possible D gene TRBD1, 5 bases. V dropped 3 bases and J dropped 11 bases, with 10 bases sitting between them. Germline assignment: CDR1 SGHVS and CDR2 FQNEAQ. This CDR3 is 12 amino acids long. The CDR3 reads CASSFTGRELFF. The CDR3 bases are TGTGCCAGCAGCTTTACAGGAAGAGAGCTGTTTTTT.

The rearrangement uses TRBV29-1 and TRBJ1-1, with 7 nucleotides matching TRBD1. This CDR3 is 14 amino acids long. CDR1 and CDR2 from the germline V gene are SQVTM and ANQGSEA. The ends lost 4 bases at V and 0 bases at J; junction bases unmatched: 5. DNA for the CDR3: TGCAGCGTTGGGGCCGGGACAGTGAACACTGAAGCTTTCTTT. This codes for CSVGAGTVNTEAFF.

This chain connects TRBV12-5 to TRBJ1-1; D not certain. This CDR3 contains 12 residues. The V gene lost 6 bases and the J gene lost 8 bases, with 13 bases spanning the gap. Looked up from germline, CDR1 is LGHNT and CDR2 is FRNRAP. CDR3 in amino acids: CASGQDWREAFF. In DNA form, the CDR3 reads TGTGCTAGTGGCCAAGACTGGCGGGAAGCTTTCTTT.

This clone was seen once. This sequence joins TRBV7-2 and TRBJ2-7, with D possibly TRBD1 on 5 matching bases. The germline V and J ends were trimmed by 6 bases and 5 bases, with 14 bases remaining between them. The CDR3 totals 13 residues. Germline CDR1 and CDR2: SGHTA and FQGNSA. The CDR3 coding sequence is TGTGCCAGCAGACCTCAGGGTGTAAACGAGCAGTACTTC. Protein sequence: CASRPQGVNEQYF.

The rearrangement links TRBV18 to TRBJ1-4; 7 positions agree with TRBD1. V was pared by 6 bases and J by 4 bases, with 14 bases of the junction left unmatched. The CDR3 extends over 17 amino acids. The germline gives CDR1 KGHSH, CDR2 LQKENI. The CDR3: CASSALQTGTVNEKLFF. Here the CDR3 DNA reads TGTGCCAGCTCCGCCCTTCAGACAGGGACAGTTAATGAAAAACTGTTTTTT. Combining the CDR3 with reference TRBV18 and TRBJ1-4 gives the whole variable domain NAGVMQNPRHLVRRRGQEARLRCSPMKGHSHVYWYRQLPEEGLKFMVYLQKENIIDESGMPKERFSAEFPKEGPSILRIQQVVRGDSAAYFCASSALQTGTVNEKLFFGSGTQLSVL.

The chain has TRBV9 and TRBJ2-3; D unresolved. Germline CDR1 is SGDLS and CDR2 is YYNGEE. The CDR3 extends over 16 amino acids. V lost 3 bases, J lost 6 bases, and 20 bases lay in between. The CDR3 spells CASSGNRISPWDTQYF. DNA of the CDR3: TGTGCCAGCAGCGGTAATAGAATTTCTCCTTGGGATACGCAGTATTTT.

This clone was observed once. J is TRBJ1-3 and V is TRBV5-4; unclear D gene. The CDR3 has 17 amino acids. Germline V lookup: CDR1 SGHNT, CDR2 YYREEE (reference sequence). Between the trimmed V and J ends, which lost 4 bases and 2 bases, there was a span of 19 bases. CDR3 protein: CASSNSHGRGPGNTIYF. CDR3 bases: TGTGCCAGCAGCAATAGCCACGGGAGAGGTCCTGGAAACACCATATATTTT.

CDR3 sequence: CASGLQGLDYEQYF. The CDR3, as DNA: TGTGCTAGTGGTTTGCAGGGGCTAGACTACGAGCAGTACTTC. J is TRBJ2-7 and V is TRBV12-5; the D gene is possibly TRBD1 (6 bases). Trimming pared 2 bases from V and 3 bases from J, leaving 11 bases between. The CDR3 loop spans 14 amino acids. Germline V CDR1 and CDR2: LGHNT, FRNRAP.

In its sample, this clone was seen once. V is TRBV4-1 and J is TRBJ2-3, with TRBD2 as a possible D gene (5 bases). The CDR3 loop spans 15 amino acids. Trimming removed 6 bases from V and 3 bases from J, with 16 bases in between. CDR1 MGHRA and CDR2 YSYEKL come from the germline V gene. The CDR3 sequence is CASRLLLGGTDTQYF. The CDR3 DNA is TGCGCCAGCAGGTTGTTGTTAGGAGGTACAGATACGCAGTATTTT.

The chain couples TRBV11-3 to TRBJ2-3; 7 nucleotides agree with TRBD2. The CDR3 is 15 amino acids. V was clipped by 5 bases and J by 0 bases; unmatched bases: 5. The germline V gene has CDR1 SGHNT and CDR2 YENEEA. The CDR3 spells CASSPAGGSTDTQYF. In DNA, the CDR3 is TGTGCCAGCAGCCCCGCCGGGGGGAGCACAGATACGCAGTATTTT.

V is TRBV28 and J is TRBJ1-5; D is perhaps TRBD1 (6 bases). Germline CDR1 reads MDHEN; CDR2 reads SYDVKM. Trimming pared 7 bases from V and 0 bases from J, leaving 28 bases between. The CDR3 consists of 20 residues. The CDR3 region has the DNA TGTGCCAGCATCCCTTATCGGGGGGGGCGTTACCACCATAGCAATCAGCCCCAGCATTTT. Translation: CASIPYRGGRYHHSNQPQHF.

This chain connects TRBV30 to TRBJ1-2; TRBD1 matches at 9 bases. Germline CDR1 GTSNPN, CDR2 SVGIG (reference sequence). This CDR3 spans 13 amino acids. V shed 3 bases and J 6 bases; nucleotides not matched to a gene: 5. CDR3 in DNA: TGTGCCTGGAGCCCAGACAGGGGGGATGGCTACACCTTC. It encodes CAWSPDRGDGYTF.

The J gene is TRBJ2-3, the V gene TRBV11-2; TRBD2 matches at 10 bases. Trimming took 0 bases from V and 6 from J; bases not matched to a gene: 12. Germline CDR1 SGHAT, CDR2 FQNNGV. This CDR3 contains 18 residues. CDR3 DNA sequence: TGTGCCAGCAGCTTAGATAACCCCGTAGCGGGGGGCCGGGATACGCAGTATTTT. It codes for CASSLDNPVAGGRDTQYF.

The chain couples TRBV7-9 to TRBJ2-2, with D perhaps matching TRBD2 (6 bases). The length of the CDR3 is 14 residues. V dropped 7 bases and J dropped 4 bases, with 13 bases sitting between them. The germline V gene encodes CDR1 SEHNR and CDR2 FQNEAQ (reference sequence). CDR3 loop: CASNRDSITGELFF. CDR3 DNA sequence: TGTGCCAGCAACCGGGACTCCATCACCGGGGAGCTGTTTTTT.

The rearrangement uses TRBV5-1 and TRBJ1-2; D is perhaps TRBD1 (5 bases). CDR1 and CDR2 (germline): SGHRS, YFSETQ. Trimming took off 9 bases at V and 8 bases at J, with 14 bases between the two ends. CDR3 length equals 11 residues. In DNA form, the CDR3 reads TGCGCCACCTCGGGGGGTAACGGCTACACCTTC. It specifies CATSGGNGYTF.

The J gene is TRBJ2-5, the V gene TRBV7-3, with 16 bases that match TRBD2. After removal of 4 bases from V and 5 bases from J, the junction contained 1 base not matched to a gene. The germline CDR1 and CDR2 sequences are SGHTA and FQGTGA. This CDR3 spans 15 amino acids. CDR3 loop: CASSSGLAGGETQYF. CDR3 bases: TGTGCCAGCAGCTCGGGACTAGCGGGAGGGGAGACCCAGTACTTC.

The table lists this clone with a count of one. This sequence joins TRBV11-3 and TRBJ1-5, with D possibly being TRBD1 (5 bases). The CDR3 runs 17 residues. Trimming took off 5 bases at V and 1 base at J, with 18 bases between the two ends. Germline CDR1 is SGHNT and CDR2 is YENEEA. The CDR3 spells CASSRGREGRSNQPQHF. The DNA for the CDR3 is TGTGCCAGCAGCCGGGGCCGGGAGGGCCGGAGCAATCAGCCCCAGCATTTT. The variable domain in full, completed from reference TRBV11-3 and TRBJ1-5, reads EAGVVQSPRYKIIEKKQPVAFWCNPISGHNTLYWYLQNLGQGPELLIRYENEEAVDDSQLPKDRFSAERLKGVDSTLKIQPAELGDSAVYLCASSRGREGRSNQPQHFGDGTRLSIL.

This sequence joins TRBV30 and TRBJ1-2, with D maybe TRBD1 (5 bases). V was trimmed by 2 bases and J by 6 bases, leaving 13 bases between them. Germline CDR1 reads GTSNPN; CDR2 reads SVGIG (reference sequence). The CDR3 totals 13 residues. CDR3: CAWSRGWGDGYTF. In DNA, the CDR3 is TGTGCCTGGAGTCGAGGATGGGGGGATGGCTACACCTTC.

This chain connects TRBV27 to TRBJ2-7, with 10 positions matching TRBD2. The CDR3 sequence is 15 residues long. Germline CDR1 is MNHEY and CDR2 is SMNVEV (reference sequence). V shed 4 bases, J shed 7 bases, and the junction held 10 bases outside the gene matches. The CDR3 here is CASSSGLAAPSEQYF. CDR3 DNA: TGTGCCAGCAGTTCCGGACTAGCGGCCCCCTCGGAGCAGTACTTC.

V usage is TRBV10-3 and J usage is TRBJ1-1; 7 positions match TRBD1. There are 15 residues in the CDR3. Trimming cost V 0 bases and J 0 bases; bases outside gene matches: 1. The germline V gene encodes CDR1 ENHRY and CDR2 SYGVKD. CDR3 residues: CAISESGGMNTEAFF. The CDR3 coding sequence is TGTGCCATCAGTGAGTCAGGGGGCATGAACACTGAAGCTTTCTTT.